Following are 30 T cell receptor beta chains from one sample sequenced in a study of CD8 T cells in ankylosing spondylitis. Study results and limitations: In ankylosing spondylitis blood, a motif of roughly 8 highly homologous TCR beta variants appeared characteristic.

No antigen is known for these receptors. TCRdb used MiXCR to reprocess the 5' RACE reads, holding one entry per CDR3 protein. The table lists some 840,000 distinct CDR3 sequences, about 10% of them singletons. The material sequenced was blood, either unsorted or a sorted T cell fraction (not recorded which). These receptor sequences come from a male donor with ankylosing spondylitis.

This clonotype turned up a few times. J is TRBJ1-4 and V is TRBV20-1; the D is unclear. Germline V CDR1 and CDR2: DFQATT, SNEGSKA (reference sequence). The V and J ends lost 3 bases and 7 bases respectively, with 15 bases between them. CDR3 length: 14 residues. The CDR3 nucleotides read TGCAGTGCTAGTCTCGGCCATGCAGGTGAAAAACTGTTTTTT. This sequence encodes CSASLGHAGEKLFF.

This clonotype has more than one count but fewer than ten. The CDR3 coding sequence is TGTGCCAGCATCCCGAGGGGGGGAGCCTACGAGCAGTACTTC. Its protein is CASIPRGGAYEQYF. The chain joins TRBV7-2 to TRBJ2-7; a weak D match, TRBD2 (7 bases). V was clipped by 7 bases and J by 2 bases, with 15 bases between them. The germline V gene encodes CDR1 SGHTA and CDR2 FQGNSA. This CDR3 contains 14 residues. Full variable domain (remainder filled in from reference TRBV7-2 and TRBJ2-7): GAGVSQSPSNKVTEKGKDVELRCDPISGHTALYWYRQSLGQGLEFLIYFQGNSAPDKSGLPSDRFSAERTGGSVSTLTIQRTQQEDSAVYLCASIPRGGAYEQYFGPGTRLTVT.

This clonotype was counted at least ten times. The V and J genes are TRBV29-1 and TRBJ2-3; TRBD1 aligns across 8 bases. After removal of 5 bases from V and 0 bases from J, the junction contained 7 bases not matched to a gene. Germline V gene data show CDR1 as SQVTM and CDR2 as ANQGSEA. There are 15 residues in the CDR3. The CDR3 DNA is TGCAGCGTTCGGATCGGACAGGGAAGCACAGATACGCAGTATTTT. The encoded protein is CSVRIGQGSTDTQYF.

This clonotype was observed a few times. This CDR3 reads CSATRVAADTQYF. The CDR3, as DNA: TGCAGTGCGACCCGGGTAGCGGCAGATACGCAGTATTTT. The V gene is TRBV20-1, the J gene TRBJ2-3; possible D gene TRBD2, 6 bases. V lost 6 bases, J lost 4 bases, and 14 bases lay in between. CDR3 length: 13 amino acids. Germline CDR1 and CDR2: DFQATT and SNEGSKA (reference sequence).

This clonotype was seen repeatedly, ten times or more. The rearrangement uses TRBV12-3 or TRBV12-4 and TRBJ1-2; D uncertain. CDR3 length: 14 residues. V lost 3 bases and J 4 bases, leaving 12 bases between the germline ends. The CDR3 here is CASSLSLVSYGYTF. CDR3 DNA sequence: TGTGCCAGCAGTTTGTCCCTCGTCTCCTATGGCTACACCTTC.

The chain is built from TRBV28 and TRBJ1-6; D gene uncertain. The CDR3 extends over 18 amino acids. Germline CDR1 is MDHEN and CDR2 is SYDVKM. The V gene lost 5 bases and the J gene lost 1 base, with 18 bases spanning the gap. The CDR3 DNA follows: TGTGCCAGCAGTCCATGGTTCGAGGAAAGGTCCTATAATTCACCCCTCCACTTT. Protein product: CASSPWFEERSYNSPLHF.

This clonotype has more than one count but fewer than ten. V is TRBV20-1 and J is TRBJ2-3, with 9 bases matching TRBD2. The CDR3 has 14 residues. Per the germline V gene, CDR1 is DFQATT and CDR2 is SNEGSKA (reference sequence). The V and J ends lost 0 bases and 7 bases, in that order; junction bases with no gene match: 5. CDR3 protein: CSAREGLAPYTQYF. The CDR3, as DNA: TGCAGTGCTAGAGAGGGACTAGCCCCCTATACGCAGTATTTT.

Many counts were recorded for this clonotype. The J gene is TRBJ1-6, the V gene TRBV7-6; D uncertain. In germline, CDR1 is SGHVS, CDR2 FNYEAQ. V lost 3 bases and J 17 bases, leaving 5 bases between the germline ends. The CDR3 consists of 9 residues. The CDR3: CASSFSVHF. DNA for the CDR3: TGTGCCAGCAGCTTCTCGGTCCACTTT.

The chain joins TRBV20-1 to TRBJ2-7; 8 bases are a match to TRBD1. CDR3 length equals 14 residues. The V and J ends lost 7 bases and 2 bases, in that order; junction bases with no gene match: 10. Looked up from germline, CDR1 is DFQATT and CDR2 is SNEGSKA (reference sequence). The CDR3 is CSGIGTGFTYEQYF. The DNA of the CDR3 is TGCAGTGGCATAGGGACAGGTTTTACCTACGAGCAGTACTTC.

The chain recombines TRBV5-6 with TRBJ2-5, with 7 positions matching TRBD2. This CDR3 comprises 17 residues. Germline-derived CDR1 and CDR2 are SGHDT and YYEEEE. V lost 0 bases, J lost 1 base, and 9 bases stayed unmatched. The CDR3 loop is CASSLVRSGAIQETQYF. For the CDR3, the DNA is TGTGCCAGCAGCTTGGTAAGGAGCGGGGCGATCCAAGAGACCCAGTACTTC.

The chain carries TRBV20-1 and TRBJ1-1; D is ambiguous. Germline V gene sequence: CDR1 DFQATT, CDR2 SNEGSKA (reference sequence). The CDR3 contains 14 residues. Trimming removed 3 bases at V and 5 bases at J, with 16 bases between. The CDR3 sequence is CSASWRVDWTEAFF. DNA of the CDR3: TGCAGTGCTAGTTGGCGGGTCGATTGGACTGAAGCTTTCTTT.

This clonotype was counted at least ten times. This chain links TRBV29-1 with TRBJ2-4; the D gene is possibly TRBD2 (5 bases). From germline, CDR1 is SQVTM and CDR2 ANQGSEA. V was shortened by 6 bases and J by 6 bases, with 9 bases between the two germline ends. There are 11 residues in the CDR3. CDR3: CSVNGGNIQYF. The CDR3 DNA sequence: TGCAGCGTAAATGGAGGAAACATTCAGTACTTC.

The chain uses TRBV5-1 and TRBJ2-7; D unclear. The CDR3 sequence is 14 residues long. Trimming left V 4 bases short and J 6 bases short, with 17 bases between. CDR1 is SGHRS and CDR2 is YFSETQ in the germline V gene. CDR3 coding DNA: TGCGCCAGCAGCCCCCGGACCGACTTCGCCGAGCAGTACTTC. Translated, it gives CASSPRTDFAEQYF.

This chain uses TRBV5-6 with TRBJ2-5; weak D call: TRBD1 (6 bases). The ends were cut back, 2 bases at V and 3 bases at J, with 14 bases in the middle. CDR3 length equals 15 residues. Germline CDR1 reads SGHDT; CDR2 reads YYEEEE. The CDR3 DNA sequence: TGTGCCAGCAGCTTCCTCAGCGCAGGGGAAGAGACCCAGTACTTC. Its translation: CASSFLSAGEETQYF.

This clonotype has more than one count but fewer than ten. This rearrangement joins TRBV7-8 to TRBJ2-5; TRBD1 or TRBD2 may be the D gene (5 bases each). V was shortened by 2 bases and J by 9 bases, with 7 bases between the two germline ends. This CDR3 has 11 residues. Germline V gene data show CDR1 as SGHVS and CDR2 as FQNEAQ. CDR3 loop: CASSLPGPQYF. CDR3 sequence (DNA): TGTGCCAGCAGCTTACCGGGACCCCAGTACTTC.

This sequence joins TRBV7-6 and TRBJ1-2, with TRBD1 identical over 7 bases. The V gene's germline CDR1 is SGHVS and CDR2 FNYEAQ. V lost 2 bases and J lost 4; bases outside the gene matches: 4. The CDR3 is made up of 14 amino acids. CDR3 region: CASSLLGQLYGYTF. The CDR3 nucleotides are TGTGCCAGCAGCTTACTGGGACAGCTCTATGGCTACACCTTC.

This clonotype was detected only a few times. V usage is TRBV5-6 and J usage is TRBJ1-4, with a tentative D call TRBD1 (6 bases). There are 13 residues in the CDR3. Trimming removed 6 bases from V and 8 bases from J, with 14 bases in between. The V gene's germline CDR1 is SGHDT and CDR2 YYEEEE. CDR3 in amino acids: CASNAQGSEKLFF. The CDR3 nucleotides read TGTGCCAGCAACGCACAGGGATCAGAAAAACTGTTTTTT. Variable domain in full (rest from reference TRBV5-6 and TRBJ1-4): DAGVTQSPTHLIKTRGQQVTLRCSPKSGHDTVSWYQQALGQGPQFIFQYYEEEERQRGNFPDRFSGHQFPNYSSELNVNALLLGDSALYLCASNAQGSEKLFFGSGTQLSVL.

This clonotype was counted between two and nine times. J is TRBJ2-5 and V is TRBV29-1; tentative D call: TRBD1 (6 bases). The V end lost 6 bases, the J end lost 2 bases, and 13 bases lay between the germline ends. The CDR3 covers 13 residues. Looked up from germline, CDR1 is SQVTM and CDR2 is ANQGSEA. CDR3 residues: CSVPRQDQETQYF. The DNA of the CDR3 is TGCAGCGTACCCAGACAGGATCAAGAGACCCAGTACTTC. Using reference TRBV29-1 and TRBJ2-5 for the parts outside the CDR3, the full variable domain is SAVISQKPSRDICQRGTSLTIQCQVDSQVTMMFWYRQQPGQSLTLIATANQGSEATYESGFVIDKFPISRPNLTFSTLTVSNMSPEDSSIYLCSVPRQDQETQYFGPGTRLLVL.

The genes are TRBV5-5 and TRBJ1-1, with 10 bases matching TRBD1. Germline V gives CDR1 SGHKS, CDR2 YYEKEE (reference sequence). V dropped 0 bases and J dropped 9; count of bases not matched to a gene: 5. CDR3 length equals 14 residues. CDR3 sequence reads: CASSLAGGQGQAFF. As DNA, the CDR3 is TGTGCCAGCAGCTTGGCAGGGGGACAGGGGCAAGCTTTCTTT.

The DNA for the CDR3 is TGTGCCAGCAGCTCTTACCAGGAGCCCAATGAGCAGTTCTTC. Its protein is CASSSYQEPNEQFF. The chain recombines TRBV11-3 with TRBJ2-1; no reliable D call. The CDR3 has 14 amino acids. Deletions cut 4 bases from V and 6 bases from J, with 13 bases between. Germline loops: CDR1 SGHNT, CDR2 YENEEA.

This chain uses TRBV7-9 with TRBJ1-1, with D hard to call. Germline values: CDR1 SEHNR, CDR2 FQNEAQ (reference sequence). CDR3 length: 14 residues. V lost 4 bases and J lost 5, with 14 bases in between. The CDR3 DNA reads TGTGCCAGCAGCTCCAGAAGCGGGAGAACTGAAGCTTTCTTT. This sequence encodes CASSSRSGRTEAFF. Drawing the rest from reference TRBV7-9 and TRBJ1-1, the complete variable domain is DTGVSQNPRHKITKRGQNVTFRCDPISEHNRLYWYRQTLGQGPEFLTYFQNEAQLEKSRLLSDRFSAERPKGSFSTLEIQRTEQGDSAMYLCASSSRSGRTEAFFGQGTRLTVV.

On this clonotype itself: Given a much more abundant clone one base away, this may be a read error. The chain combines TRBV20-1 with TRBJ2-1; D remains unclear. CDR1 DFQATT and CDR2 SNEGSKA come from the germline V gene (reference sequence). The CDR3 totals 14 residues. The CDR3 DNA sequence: TGCAGTGCTAGCTCCGTTAGCTCCTACAATAAGCAGTTCTTC. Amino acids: CSASSVSSYNKQFF.

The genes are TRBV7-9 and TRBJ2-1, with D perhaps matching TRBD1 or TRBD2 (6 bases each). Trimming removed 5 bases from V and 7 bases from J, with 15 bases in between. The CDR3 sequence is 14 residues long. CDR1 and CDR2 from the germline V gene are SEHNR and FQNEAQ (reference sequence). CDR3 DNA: TGTGCCAGCAGCCTCTCCACAGGGAGGAATGAGCAGTTCTTC. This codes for CASSLSTGRNEQFF.

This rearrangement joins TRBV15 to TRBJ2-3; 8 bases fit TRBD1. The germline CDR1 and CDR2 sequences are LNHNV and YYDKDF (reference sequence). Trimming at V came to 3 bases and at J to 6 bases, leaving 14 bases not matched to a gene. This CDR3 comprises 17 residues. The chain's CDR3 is CATSRSSAGQGRDTQYF. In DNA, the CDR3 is TGTGCCACCAGCAGGTCTTCCGCCGGACAGGGACGTGATACGCAGTATTTT. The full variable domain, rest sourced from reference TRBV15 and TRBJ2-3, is DAMVIQNPRYQVTQFGKPVTLSCSQTLNHNVMYWYQQKSSQAPKLLFHYYDKDFNNEADTPDNFQSRRPNTSFCFLDIRSPGLGDTAMYLCATSRSSAGQGRDTQYFGPGTRLTVL.

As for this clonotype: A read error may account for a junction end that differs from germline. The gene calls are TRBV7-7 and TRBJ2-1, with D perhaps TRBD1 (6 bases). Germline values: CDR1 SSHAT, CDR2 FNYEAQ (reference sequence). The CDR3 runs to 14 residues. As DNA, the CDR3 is TGTGCTAGCAGCTTAGCGCCAACAGGGAATGAGCAGTTCTTC. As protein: CASSLAPTGNEQFF.

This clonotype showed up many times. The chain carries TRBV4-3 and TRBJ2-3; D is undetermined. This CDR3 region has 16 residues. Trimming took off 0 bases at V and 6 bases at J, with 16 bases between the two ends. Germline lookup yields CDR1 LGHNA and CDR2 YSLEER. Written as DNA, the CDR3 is TGCGCCAGCAGCCAAGACCTTGGGCTAGTTAAGGATACGCAGTATTTT. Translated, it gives CASSQDLGLVKDTQYF.

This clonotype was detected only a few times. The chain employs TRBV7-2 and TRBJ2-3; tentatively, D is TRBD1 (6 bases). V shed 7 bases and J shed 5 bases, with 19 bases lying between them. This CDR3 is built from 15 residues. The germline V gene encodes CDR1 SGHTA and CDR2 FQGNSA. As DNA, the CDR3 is TGTGCCAGCACCTCCCAAGGGGGTCTACAAGATACGCAGTATTTT. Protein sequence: CASTSQGGLQDTQYF.

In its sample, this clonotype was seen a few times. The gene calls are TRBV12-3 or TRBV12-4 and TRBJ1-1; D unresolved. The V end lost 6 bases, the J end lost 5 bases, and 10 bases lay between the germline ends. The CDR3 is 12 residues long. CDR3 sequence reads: CASRSGWTEAFF. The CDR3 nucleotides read TGTGCCAGCAGGTCCGGCTGGACTGAAGCTTTCTTT.

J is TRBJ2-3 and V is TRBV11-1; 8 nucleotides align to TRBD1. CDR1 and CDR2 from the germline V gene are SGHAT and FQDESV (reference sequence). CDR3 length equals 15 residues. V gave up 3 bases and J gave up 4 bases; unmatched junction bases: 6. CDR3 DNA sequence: TGTGCCAGCAGCTTGGGACAGGAGGGGGCAGATACGCAGTATTTT. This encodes CASSLGQEGADTQYF.

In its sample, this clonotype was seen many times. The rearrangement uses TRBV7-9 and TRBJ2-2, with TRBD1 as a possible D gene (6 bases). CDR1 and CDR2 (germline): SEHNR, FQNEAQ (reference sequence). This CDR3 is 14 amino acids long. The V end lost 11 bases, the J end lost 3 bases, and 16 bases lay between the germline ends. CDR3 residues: CAYSDSPYTGELFF. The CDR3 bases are TGTGCCTACTCGGACAGCCCCTACACCGGGGAGCTGTTTTTT.